The 16 T cell receptor beta chains below were found in one sample sequenced in a study of blood T cell repertoires in COVID-19. Libraries were prepared by immunoSEQ multiplex PCR; TCRdb keeps only in-frame clonotypes and omits some of them. The sample records some 100,000 clones, roughly 90% being singletons. The sample taken for sequencing was peripheral blood. The receptor source for this set is a human donor with active COVID-19. The donor label of this sample is uncertain.

This clone was counted a single time. This chain uses TRBV6-1 with TRBJ1-5, with TRBD1 as a possible D gene (6 bases). The germline V gene encodes CDR1 MNHNS and CDR2 SASEGT. Trimming cost V 3 bases and J 7 bases, with 16 bases left between them. CDR3 length equals 15 residues. The DNA of the CDR3 is TGTGCCAGCAGTGAGGAGGACAGATACGGGCAGCCCCAGCATTTT. Translating it yields CASSEEDRYGQPQHF.

The genes are TRBV6-2 or TRBV6-3 and TRBJ2-5; D is uncertain. The CDR3 sequence is 12 residues long. V was shortened by 5 bases and J by 4 bases, with 8 bases between the two germline ends. CDR1 and CDR2 (germline): MNHEY, SVGEGT. The DNA for the CDR3 is TGTGCCAGCAGTCGTAATTCAGAGACCCAGTACTTC. Amino acids: CASSRNSETQYF.

J is TRBJ2-1 and V is TRBV3-1 (or the pseudogene TRBV3-2); 9 positions match TRBD1. The germline CDR1 and CDR2 sequences are LGHDT and YNNKEL (reference sequence). The length of the CDR3 is 14 residues. The V segment lost 3 bases and the J segment 8 bases; nucleotides outside the gene matches: 5. In DNA form, the CDR3 reads TGTGCCAGCAGCCAGAGACAGGGGGACGATGAGCAGTTCTTC. This codes for CASSQRQGDDEQFF.

This clone has a handful of counts. The V call is TRBV4-1, the J call TRBJ1-5, with D possibly TRBD1 on 6 matching bases. The CDR3 loop spans 15 amino acids. CDR1 and CDR2 from the germline V gene are MGHRA and YSYEKL. V was clipped by 1 base and J by 4 bases, with 11 bases between them. The CDR3 protein is CASSQGGGWNQPQHF. DNA of the CDR3: TGCGCCAGCAGCCAAGGAGGGGGTTGGAATCAGCCCCAGCATTTT.

The chain's CDR3 is CASSLSKAGYEQYF. For the CDR3, the DNA is TGTGCCAGCAGCCTTTCGAAGGCAGGCTACGAGCAGTACTTC. This chain joins TRBV3-1 (or the pseudogene TRBV3-2) and TRBJ2-7; unclear D gene. Trimming shortened V by 4 bases and J by 3 bases, and 13 bases separated the two germline ends. This CDR3 has 14 residues. Germline V CDR1 and CDR2: LGHDT, YNNKEL (reference sequence).

Comment on this clone: Its ends do not fully match the called genes, so a read error is possible. Other DNA sequences in the sample encode the same CDR3. The chain has TRBV5-4 and TRBJ2-1; 12 bases are a match to TRBD2. Germline CDR1 SGHNT, CDR2 YYREEE (reference sequence). The CDR3 is 15 amino acids. CDR3 sequence (DNA): TGTGCCAGCAGCTTGCTAGCGGGGGGGCCCTATGAACAGTTCTTC. This sequence encodes CASSLLAGGPYEQFF.

The chain couples TRBV13 to TRBJ2-7; 11 nucleotides align to TRBD2. V shed 6 bases, J shed 5 bases, and the junction held 12 bases outside the gene matches. CDR3 length equals 16 residues. Germline loops: CDR1 PRHDT, CDR2 FYEKMQ (reference sequence). The CDR3 protein is CASRLSGGAAGHEQYF. The CDR3 DNA reads as TGTGCCAGCAGACTTAGCGGGGGGGCTGCCGGGCACGAGCAGTACTTC.

This clone showed up just a few times. This chain joins TRBV2 and TRBJ1-2; 8 bases fit TRBD1. The CDR3 sequence is 15 residues long. CDR1 is SNHLY and CDR2 is FYNNEI in the germline V gene. The V gene end was trimmed by 6 bases and the J gene end by 4 bases; junction bases not matched to a gene: 10. The CDR3: CASSDLTGVGYGYTF. In DNA form, the CDR3 reads TGTGCCAGCAGCGACCTGACAGGGGTTGGCTATGGCTACACCTTC. The variable domain in full, completed from reference TRBV2 and TRBJ1-2, reads EPEVTQTPSHQVTQMGQEVILRCVPISNHLYFYWYRQILGQKVEFLVSFYNNEISEKSEIFDDQFSVERPDGSNFTLKIRSTKLEDSAMYFCASSDLTGVGYGYTFGSGTRLTVV.

The chain is built from TRBV5-4 and TRBJ2-7, with 7 nucleotides matching TRBD1. The V gene end was trimmed by 0 bases and the J gene end by 3 bases; junction bases not matched to a gene: 3. The CDR3 covers 14 residues. CDR1 is SGHNT, CDR2 YYREEE, per germline (reference sequence). The CDR3, as DNA: TGTGCCAGCAGCTTGGGGGACAGATACTACGAGCAGTACTTC. It encodes CASSLGDRYYEQYF. Supplemented by reference TRBV5-4 and TRBJ2-7, the full variable domain reads ETGVTQSPTHLIKTRGQQVTLRCSSQSGHNTVSWYQQALGQGPQFIFQYYREEENGRGNFPPRFSGLQFPNYSSELNVNALELDDSALYLCASSLGDRYYEQYFGPGTRLTVT.

The CDR3 loop is CAISDTGNTEAFF. DNA of the CDR3: TGTGCCATCAGTGATACGGGGAACACTGAAGCTTTCTTT. This chain joins TRBV10-3 and TRBJ1-1; D remains ambiguous. Per germline, CDR1 ENHRY and CDR2 SYGVKD. V was trimmed by 3 bases and J by 1 base, leaving 6 bases between them. The CDR3 spans 13 residues.

The chain couples TRBV14 to TRBJ2-7; 10 nucleotides align to TRBD2. V trimming: 3 bases; J trimming: 5 bases; junction bases outside the gene matches: 10. The CDR3 is 16 residues long. Germline loops: CDR1 SGHDN, CDR2 FVKESK. CDR3 loop: CASSHRKSGGGDEQYF. The DNA of the CDR3 is TGTGCCAGCAGCCATCGCAAAAGCGGGGGGGGCGACGAGCAGTACTTC.

This rearrangement joins TRBV30 to TRBJ2-7, with 10 bases lining up with TRBD1. Germline V gene sequence: CDR1 GTSNPN, CDR2 SVGIG (reference sequence). Trimming removed 4 bases from V and 5 bases from J; junction bases left unmatched: 5. CDR3 length equals 13 residues. The CDR3 region has the DNA TGTGCCTGGACTGACAGGGGGCCCGACGAGCAGTACTTC. This encodes CAWTDRGPDEQYF.

This chain links TRBV19 with TRBJ1-2; maybe TRBD1 (5 bases). The CDR3 has 10 amino acids. With 9 bases removed from V and 8 bases from J, the gap between germline ends came to 10 bases. In germline, CDR1 is LNHDA, CDR2 SQIVND (reference sequence). The CDR3 loop reads CASQGYGYTF. The CDR3 bases are TGTGCCAGCCAGGGATACGGCTACACCTTC.

CDR3 sequence: CASGLLTGGQQPQHF. Written as DNA, the CDR3 is TGTGCTAGTGGTCTATTAACAGGGGGCCAACAGCCCCAGCATTTT. The gene calls are TRBV12-5 and TRBJ1-5; TRBD1 matches 9 bases. The germline V gene has CDR1 LGHNT and CDR2 FRNRAP. The CDR3 covers 15 residues. The V segment lost 5 bases and the J segment 7 bases; nucleotides outside the gene matches: 9.

This clone appeared a single time. The chain recombines TRBV6-5 with TRBJ1-6, with TRBD1 matching over 7 bases. Germline V CDR1 and CDR2: MNHEY, SVGAGI. J was trimmed by 9 bases and V by 6 bases; bases with no gene match: 8. The CDR3 has 14 residues. The CDR3 nucleotides read TGTGCCAGCAGCGCGCGACAGGGAGTTTCACCCCTCCACTTT. Residues: CASSARQGVSPLHF.

The V gene is TRBV5-1, the J gene TRBJ2-3; possibly TRBD2 for D (7 bases). This CDR3 contains 18 residues. V lost 4 bases, J lost 0 bases, and 21 bases lay in between. Per the germline V gene, CDR1 is SGHRS and CDR2 is YFSETQ. Written as DNA, the CDR3 is TGCGCCAGCAGCCCTTGGGGGGCTAGCGGTGATAGCACAGATACGCAGTATTTT. Its translation is CASSPWGASGDSTDTQYF.